This entry lists 7 T cell receptor beta chains sequenced from one sample in a study of shared clonotypes between healthy human individuals. Profiling relied on immunoSEQ multiplex PCR, and the TCRdb table lists in-frame clones only, not all of them. The profile covers over 950,000 clones, with approximately 80% appearing a single time and over 0.8% taken by the ten largest. The source material was memory CD4+ T cells from PBMCs. The subset: CD45RA-negative fraction. All receptors come from a man aged 18-30 years in good health. Some clones in this sample may be carry-over from other donors' samples.

This clone was picked up one time. The rearrangement links TRBV27 to TRBJ2-3; D may match TRBD1 or TRBD2 (5 bases each). CDR3 length: 16 residues. The germline V and J ends were trimmed by 5 bases and 2 bases, with 17 bases remaining between them. Germline V gene data show CDR1 as MNHEY and CDR2 as SMNVEV (reference sequence). CDR3: CASSRTGRYYTDTQYF. The CDR3 DNA is TGTGCCAGCAGTCGGACGGGACGATACTACACAGATACGCAGTATTTT.

The V and J genes are TRBV19 and TRBJ2-6; no definite D call. The CDR3 runs 14 residues. V lost 4 bases to trimming and J lost 4 bases, with 8 bases between them. In germline, CDR1 is LNHDA, CDR2 SQIVND (reference sequence). CDR3 nucleotides: TGTGCCAGTAGTAAGGGTTCGGGGGCCAACGTCCTGACTTTC. This codes for CASSKGSGANVLTF.

The chain joins TRBV5-4 to TRBJ1-1; the match to TRBD1 covers 8 bases. V gave up 4 bases and J gave up 7 bases; unmatched junction bases: 9. Germline assignment: CDR1 SGHNT and CDR2 YYREEE (reference sequence). This CDR3 has 14 residues. CDR3 nucleotides: TGTGCCAGCAGCGCCTTGACAGGGGCGATTGAAGCTTTCTTT. This translates into CASSALTGAIEAFF.

This clone has only a few counts. The CDR3 region is CSVRGTSVVADTQYF. CDR3 nucleotide sequence: TGCAGCGTACGAGGGACTAGCGTTGTCGCAGATACGCAGTATTTT. This sequence joins TRBV29-1 and TRBJ2-3; 10 nucleotides align to TRBD2. CDR3 length equals 15 residues. V dropped 6 bases and J dropped 4; count of bases not matched to a gene: 10. Germline lookup yields CDR1 SQVTM and CDR2 ANQGSEA.

This rearrangement joins TRBV29-1 to TRBJ2-1; D gene unclear. CDR3 length: 13 amino acids. CDR1 is SQVTM and CDR2 is ANQGSEA in the germline V gene. Trimming removed 3 bases from V and 4 bases from J, with 10 bases in between. The CDR3 region has the DNA TGCAGCGTTGATATTTCTTCATACAATGAGCAGTTCTTC. It is translated as CSVDISSYNEQFF.

This rearrangement joins TRBV21-1 to TRBJ2-7; the table's D gene call, TRBD1, was not cross checked with the DNA. TRBV21-1 is annotated as a pseudogene. The CDR3 contains 21 residues. The CDR3 nucleotides read TGTGCCAGCAGCATCCCTTTTCTCCCCCCTTTCGCGAACTTGGGGTTCCGGGACACAAACTTC. This gives the protein CASSIPFLPPFANLGFRDTNF.

The chain combines TRBV7-9 with TRBJ2-7; a possible D gene is TRBD2 (5 bases). The germline V gene has CDR1 SEHNR and CDR2 FQNEAQ (reference sequence). The germline V and J ends were trimmed by 8 bases and 8 bases, with 13 bases remaining between them. The CDR3 extends over 11 amino acids. In DNA, the CDR3 is TGTGCCAGCCGAATCGAGGGCCAGCAGTACTTC. Residues: CASRIEGQQYF.